The entry that follows covers one T cell receptor beta chain sequence. This entry is derived from a study of blood T cell repertoires in COVID-19. As processed by the authors: Researchers report that nucleated cell counts were estimated from reference gene primer amplification. TCRdb's copy holds only in-frame clones and misses some; the assay was immunoSEQ multiplex PCR. V, J and clone size are those of that table, while D and trimming were read from the DNA. The repertoire includes a few hundred thousand clones, approximately 85% of them detected once, and about 1% sits in the top ten. The CDR3 contains 21 residues. Trimming left V 3 bases short and J 5 bases short, with 29 bases between. The germline gives CDR1 LNHDA, CDR2 SQIVND (reference sequence).

This chain joins TRBV19 and TRBJ2-6; D is possibly TRBD1 (5 bases). Specimen: peripheral blood. This TCR was sampled from a human donor with COVID-19, enrolled during active disease. The donor label of this sample is uncertain. CDR3 coding DNA: TGTGCCAGTAGTATTAATCGTGTTGGCAGGGATTCCTCTCTTTGGGCCAACGTCCTGACTTTC. Its protein is CASSINRVGRDSSLWANVLTF.